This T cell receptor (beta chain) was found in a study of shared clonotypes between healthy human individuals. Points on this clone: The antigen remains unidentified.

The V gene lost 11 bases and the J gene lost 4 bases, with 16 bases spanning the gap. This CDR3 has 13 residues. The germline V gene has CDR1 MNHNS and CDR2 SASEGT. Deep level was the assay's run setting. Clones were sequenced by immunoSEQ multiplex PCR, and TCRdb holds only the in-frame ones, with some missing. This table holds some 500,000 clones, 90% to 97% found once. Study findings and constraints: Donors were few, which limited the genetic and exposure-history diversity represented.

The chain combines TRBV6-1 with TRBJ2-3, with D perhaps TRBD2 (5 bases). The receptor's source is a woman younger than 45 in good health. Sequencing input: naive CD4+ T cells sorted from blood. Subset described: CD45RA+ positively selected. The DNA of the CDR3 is TGTGCCGCGGGCGCCCGCCCCGCAGATACGCAGTATTTT. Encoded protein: CAAGARPADTQYF.